The source of this T cell receptor (beta chain) is a study of cytomegalovirus exposure and HLA in healthy donors. The protocol was immunoSEQ multiplex PCR, while the TCRdb copy is restricted to in-frame clones and leaves out a portion. This table has some 200,000 clones, about four fifths appearing once. Sample: PBMCs. This sequence was found in a woman between 18 and 29 years old in good health and CMV-seropositive.

CDR3 residues: CASSLVTGGDYGYTF. DNA of the CDR3: TGCGCCAGCAGCTTGGTTACAGGGGGCGACTATGGCTACACCTTC. This chain links TRBV5-1 with TRBJ1-2, with 9 bases that match TRBD1. This CDR3 is built from 15 residues. V was clipped by 0 bases and J by 3 bases; unmatched bases: 3. CDR1 SGHRS and CDR2 YFSETQ come from the germline V gene.